What follows are 11 T cell receptor beta chains derived from one specimen sequenced in a study of blood T cell repertoires in COVID-19. Repertoires were generated with immunoSEQ multiplex PCR, while TCRdb's copy carries only in-frame clones and drops some. The table has about 290,000 clones, 86% seen once. Sequenced: peripheral blood. These receptors all stem from a woman in her 30s with active or convalescent COVID-19.

The chain carries TRBV6-1 and TRBJ1-5, with TRBD1 matching over 7 bases. J lost 6 bases, V lost 2 bases, and 4 bases had no gene match. The CDR3 has 14 residues. Germline CDR1 is MNHNS and CDR2 is SASEGT. The CDR3 is CASSEQGVGQPQHF. The CDR3 DNA is TGTGCCAGCAGTGAACAGGGGGTTGGTCAGCCCCAGCATTTT.

V gene TRBV7-2 combines with J gene TRBJ2-2; 8 nucleotides line up with TRBD1. V lost 5 bases and J lost 7; bases outside the gene matches: 12. This CDR3 has 16 amino acids. CDR1 is SGHTA and CDR2 is FQGNSA in the germline V gene. This chain's CDR3 is CASSAGTGVVGGELFF. CDR3 DNA sequence: TGTGCCAGCAGCGCTGGGACAGGAGTCGTAGGCGGGGAGCTGTTTTTT.

The chain recombines TRBV9 with TRBJ2-7; D is possibly TRBD1 (6 bases). The ends were cut back, 0 bases at V and 1 base at J, with 8 bases in the middle. The CDR3 extends over 14 amino acids. CDR1 is SGDLS and CDR2 is YYNGEE in the germline V gene. CDR3 protein: CASSVEGQSYEQYF. In DNA, the CDR3 is TGTGCCAGCAGCGTAGAGGGACAATCCTACGAGCAGTACTTC.

This clone was recorded only once. V usage is TRBV4-1 and J usage is TRBJ2-6; D gene uncertain. Germline values: CDR1 MGHRA, CDR2 YSYEKL. Trimming removed 0 bases from V and 0 bases from J, with 9 bases in between. The CDR3 is 17 amino acids. The CDR3 here is CASSQDQVFSGANVLTF. The DNA for the CDR3 is TGCGCCAGCAGCCAAGATCAGGTGTTCTCTGGGGCCAACGTCCTGACTTTC.

This clone occurred once. Other DNA sequences from this sample encode an identical CDR3 as well. In DNA, the CDR3 is TGTGCCAGCAGCTCCACAGGGTACGAGCAGTACTTC. It is translated as CASSSTGYEQYF. The chain employs TRBV13 and TRBJ2-7; D perhaps matches TRBD1 (6 bases). The CDR3 is made up of 12 amino acids. The germline V and J ends were trimmed by 4 bases and 4 bases, with 8 bases remaining between them. The V gene's germline CDR1 is PRHDT and CDR2 FYEKMQ (reference sequence).

This chain connects TRBV4-3 to TRBJ1-1; TRBD1 is a possible D gene (5 bases). The ends were cut back, 0 bases at V and 4 bases at J, with 9 bases in the middle. This CDR3 contains 14 residues. CDR1 and CDR2 from the germline V gene are LGHNA and YSLEER. DNA for the CDR3: TGCGCCAGCAGCCAAGATAGGCAGGGCACTGAAGCTTTCTTT. This gives the protein CASSQDRQGTEAFF.

This clone was detected once. Compared with germline, one end of the junction differs, possibly owing to a read error. Other DNA sequences within the sample encode an identical CDR3. The chain couples TRBV6-2 or TRBV6-3 to TRBJ2-7, with D possibly matching TRBD1 (6 bases). The CDR3 covers 17 residues. From germline, CDR1 is MNHEY and CDR2 SVGEGT. The CDR3 protein is CASSSRPGTRGTYEQYF. In DNA form, the CDR3 reads TGTGCCAGCAGTTCGAGACCCGGGACACGCGGCACCTACGAACAGTACTTC.

The rearrangement uses TRBV10-2 and TRBJ2-2; 10 bases align to TRBD1. CDR3 length: 15 residues. V shed 9 bases, J shed 0 bases, and the junction held 4 bases outside the gene matches. Germline lookup yields CDR1 WSHSY and CDR2 SAAADI. The CDR3 is CASLDRGANTGELFF. As DNA, the CDR3 is TGCGCCAGTTTGGACAGGGGGGCGAACACCGGGGAGCTGTTTTTT.

V usage is TRBV27 and J usage is TRBJ1-2; TRBD1 agrees at 10 bases. This CDR3 is 17 amino acids long. The V segment lost 5 bases and the J segment 8 bases; nucleotides outside the gene matches: 17. Germline V gene lookup returns CDR1 MNHEY and CDR2 SMNVEV (reference sequence). The CDR3 sequence is CASSPHPRTGGNRGYTF. In DNA, the CDR3 is TGTGCCAGCAGTCCCCACCCCCGGACAGGGGGTAATCGGGGCTACACCTTC.

V and J are TRBV19 and TRBJ2-2; TRBD2 matches 12 bases. CDR3 length equals 17 residues. Trimming cost V 7 bases and J 7 bases; bases outside gene matches: 13. CDR1 is LNHDA and CDR2 is SQIVND in the germline V gene (reference sequence). The CDR3 is CASTKTSGGTGGGELFF. The CDR3 region has the DNA TGTGCCAGTACCAAGACTAGCGGGGGCACCGGAGGCGGGGAGCTGTTTTTT.

The CDR3 is CASSIEPLRVKNEKLFF. The CDR3 region has the DNA TGTGCCAGTAGTATAGAACCCCTCAGGGTTAAGAATGAAAAACTGTTTTTT. The chain couples TRBV19 to TRBJ1-4; perhaps TRBD1 as D (5 bases). The CDR3 is 17 residues long. The germline V and J ends were trimmed by 0 bases and 5 bases, with 16 bases remaining between them. The V gene's germline CDR1 is LNHDA and CDR2 SQIVND (reference sequence).